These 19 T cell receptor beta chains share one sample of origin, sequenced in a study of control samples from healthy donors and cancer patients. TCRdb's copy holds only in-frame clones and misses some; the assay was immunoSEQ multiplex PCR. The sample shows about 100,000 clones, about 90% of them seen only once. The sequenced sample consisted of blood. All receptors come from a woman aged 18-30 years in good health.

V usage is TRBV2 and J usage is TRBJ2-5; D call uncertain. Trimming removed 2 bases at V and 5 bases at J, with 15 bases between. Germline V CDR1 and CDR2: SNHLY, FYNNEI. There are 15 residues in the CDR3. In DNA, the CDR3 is TGTGCCAGCAGTGAACGACAATCTTGGGCGGAGACCCAGTACTTC. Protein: CASSERQSWAETQYF.

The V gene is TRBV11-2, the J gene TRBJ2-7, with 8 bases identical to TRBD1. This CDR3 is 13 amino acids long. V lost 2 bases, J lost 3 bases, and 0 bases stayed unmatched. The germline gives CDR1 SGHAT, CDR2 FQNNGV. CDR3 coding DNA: TGTGCCAGCAGCTTAACAGGGGGCTACGAGCAGTACTTC. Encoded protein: CASSLTGGYEQYF.

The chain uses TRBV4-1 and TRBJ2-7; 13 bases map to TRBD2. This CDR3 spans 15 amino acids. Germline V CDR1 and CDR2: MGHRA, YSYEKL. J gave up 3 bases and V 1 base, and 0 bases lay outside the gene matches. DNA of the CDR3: TGCGCCAGCAGCCAAGGGACTAGCGGGGGCTACGAGCAGTACTTC. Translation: CASSQGTSGGYEQYF.

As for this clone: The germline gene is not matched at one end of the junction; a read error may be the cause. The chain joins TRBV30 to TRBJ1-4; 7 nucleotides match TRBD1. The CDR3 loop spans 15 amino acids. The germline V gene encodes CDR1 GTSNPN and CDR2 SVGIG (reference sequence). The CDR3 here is CAGRPPDRDSGKLFF. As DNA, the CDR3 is TGTGCCGGGAGACCGCCTGACAGGGATTCGGGGAAACTGTTTTTT.

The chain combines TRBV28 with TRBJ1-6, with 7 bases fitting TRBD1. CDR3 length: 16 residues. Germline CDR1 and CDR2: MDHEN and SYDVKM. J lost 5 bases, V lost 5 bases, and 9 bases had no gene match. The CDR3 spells CASSLYRGGNNSPLHF. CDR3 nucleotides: TGTGCCAGCAGTCTTTACCGAGGGGGCAATAATTCACCCCTCCACTTT. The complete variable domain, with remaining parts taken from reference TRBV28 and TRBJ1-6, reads DVKVTQSSRYLVKRTGEKVFLECVQDMDHENMFWYRQDPGLGLRLIYFSYDVKMKEKGDIPEGYSVSREKKERFSLILESASTNQTSMYLCASSLYRGGNNSPLHFGNGTRLTVT.

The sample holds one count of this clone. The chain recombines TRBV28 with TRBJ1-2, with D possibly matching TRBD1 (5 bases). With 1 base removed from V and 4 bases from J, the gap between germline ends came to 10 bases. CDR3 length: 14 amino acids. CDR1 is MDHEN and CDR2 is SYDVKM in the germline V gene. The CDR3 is CASSLLTALYGYTF. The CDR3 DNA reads TGTGCCAGCAGTTTATTGACAGCCCTCTATGGCTACACCTTC.

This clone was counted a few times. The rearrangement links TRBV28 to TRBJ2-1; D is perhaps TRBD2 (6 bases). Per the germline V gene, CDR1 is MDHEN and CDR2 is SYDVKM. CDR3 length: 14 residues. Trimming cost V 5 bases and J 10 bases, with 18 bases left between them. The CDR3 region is CASSGGLLRREQFF. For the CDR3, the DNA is TGTGCCAGCAGTGGGGGACTCCTACGGAGGGAGCAGTTCTTC. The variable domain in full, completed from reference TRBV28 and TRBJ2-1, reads DVKVTQSSRYLVKRTGEKVFLECVQDMDHENMFWYRQDPGLGLRLIYFSYDVKMKEKGDIPEGYSVSREKKERFSLILESASTNQTSMYLCASSGGLLRREQFFGPGTRLTVL.

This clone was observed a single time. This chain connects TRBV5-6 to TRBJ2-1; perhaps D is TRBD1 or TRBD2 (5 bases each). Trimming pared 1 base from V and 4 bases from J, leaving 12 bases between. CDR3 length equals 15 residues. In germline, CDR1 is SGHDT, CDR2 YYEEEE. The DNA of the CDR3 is TGTGCCAGCAGCTTGCCCGGGACGGAATACAATGAGCAGTTCTTC. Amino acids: CASSLPGTEYNEQFF.

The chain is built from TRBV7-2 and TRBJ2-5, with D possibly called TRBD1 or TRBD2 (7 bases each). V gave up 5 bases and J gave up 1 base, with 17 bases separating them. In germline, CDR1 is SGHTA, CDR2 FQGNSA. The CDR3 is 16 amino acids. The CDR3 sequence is CASSPGGGPTQETQYF. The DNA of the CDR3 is TGTGCCAGCAGCCCAGGGGGGGGGCCAACCCAAGAGACCCAGTACTTC.

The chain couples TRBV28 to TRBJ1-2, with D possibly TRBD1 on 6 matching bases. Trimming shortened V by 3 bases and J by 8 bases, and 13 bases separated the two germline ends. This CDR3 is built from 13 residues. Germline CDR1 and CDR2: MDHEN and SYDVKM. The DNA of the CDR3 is TGTGCCAGCAGTTTCAGGGGAGCGTCCGGCTACACCTTC. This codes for CASSFRGASGYTF.

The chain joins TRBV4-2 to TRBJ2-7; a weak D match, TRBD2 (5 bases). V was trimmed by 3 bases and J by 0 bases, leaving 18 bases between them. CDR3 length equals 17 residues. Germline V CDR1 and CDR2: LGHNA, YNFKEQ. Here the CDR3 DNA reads TGTGCCAGCAGCCAGGGAGCTGTCAGGACCAGCTCCTACGAGCAGTACTTC. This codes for CASSQGAVRTSSYEQYF.

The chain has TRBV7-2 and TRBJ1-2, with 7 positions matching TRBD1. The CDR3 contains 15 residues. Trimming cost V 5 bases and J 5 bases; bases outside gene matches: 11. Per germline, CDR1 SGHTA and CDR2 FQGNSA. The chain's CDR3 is CASSQVAGGLYGYTF. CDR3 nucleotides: TGTGCCAGCAGCCAGGTGGCAGGGGGTCTATATGGCTACACCTTC.

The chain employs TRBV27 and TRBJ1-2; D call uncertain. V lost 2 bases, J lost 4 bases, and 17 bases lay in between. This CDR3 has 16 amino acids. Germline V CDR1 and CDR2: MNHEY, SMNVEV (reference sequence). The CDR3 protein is CASSLGFSGVFYGYTF. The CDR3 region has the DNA TGTGCCAGCAGTTTAGGCTTCAGTGGGGTATTCTATGGCTACACCTTC.

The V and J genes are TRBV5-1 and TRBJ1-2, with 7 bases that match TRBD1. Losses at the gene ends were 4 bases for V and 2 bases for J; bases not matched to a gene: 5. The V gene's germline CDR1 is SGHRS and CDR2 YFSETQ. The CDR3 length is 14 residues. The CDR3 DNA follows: TGCGCCAGCAGCGAACCGGGACAGAACTATGGCTACACCTTC. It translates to CASSEPGQNYGYTF.

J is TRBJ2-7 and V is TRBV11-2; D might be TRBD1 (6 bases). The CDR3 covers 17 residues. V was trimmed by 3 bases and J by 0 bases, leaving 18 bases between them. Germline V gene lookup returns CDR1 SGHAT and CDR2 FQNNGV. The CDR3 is CASSFHLDRNPSYEQYF. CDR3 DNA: TGTGCCAGCAGCTTCCACCTAGACAGGAACCCCTCCTACGAGCAGTACTTC.

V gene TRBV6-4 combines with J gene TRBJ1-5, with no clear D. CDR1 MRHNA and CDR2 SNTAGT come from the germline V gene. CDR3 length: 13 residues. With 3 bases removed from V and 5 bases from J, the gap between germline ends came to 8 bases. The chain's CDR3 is CASSEGNHQPQHF. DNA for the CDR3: TGTGCCAGCAGTGAAGGCAATCATCAGCCCCAGCATTTT.

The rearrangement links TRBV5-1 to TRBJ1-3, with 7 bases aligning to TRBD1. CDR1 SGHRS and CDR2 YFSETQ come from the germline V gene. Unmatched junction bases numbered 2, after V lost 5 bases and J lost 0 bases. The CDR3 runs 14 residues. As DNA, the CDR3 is TGCGCCAGCAGTGGACAGGCCTCTGGAAACACCATATATTTT. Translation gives CASSGQASGNTIYF.

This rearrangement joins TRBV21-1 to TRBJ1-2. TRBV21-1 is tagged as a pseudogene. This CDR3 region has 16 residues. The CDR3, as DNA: TGTGCCAGCAGCAAAGCGACGAGGAAACTTAACTATGGCTACACCTTC. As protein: CASSKATRKLNYGYTF.

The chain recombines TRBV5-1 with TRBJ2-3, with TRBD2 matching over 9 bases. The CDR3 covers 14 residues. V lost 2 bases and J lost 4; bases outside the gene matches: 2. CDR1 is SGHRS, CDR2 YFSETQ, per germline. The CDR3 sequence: CASSLGLASDTQYF. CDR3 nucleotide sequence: TGCGCCAGCAGCTTAGGACTAGCGTCAGATACGCAGTATTTT.